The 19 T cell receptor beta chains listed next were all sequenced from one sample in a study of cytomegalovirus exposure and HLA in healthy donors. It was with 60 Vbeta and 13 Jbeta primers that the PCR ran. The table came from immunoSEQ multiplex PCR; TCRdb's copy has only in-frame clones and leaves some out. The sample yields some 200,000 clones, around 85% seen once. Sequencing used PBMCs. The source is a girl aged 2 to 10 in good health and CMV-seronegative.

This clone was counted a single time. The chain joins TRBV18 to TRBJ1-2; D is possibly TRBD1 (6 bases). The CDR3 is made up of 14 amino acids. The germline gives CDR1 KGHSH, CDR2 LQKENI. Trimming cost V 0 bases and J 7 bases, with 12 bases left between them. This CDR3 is CASSPPQGLSGYTF. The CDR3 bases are TGTGCCAGCTCACCACCGCAGGGGCTCAGTGGCTACACCTTC.

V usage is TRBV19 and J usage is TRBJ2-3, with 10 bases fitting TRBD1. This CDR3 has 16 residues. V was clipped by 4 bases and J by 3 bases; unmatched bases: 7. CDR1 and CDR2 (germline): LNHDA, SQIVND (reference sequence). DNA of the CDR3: TGTGCCAGTAGTAAACTGGGACAGGGGCGGACAGATACGCAGTATTTT. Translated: CASSKLGQGRTDTQYF.

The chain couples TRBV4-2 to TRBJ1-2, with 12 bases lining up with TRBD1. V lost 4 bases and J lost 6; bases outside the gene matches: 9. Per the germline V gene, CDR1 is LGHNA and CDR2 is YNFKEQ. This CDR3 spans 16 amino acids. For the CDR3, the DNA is TGTGCCAGCAGCCTCGGGACAGGGGGCGCCGGTAATGGCTACACCTTC. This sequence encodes CASSLGTGGAGNGYTF.

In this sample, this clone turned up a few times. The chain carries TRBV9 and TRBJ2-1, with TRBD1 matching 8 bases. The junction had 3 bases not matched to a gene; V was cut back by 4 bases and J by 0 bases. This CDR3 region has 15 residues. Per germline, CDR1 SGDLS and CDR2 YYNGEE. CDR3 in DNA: TGTGCCAGCAGCCAAGGACAGGGCTCCTACAATGAGCAGTTCTTC. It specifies CASSQGQGSYNEQFF.

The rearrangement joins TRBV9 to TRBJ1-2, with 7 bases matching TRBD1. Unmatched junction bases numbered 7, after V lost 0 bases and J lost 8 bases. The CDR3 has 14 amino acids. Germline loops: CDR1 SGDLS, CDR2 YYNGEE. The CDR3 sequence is CASSVAAGGRGYTF. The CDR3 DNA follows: TGTGCCAGCAGCGTAGCTGCAGGGGGAAGAGGCTACACCTTC.

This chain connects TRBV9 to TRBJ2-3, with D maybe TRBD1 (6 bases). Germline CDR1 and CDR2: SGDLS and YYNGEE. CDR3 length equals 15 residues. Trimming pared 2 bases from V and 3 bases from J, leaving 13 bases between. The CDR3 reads CASSVMAGDTDTQYF. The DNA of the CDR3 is TGTGCCAGCAGCGTGATGGCAGGGGATACAGATACGCAGTATTTT.

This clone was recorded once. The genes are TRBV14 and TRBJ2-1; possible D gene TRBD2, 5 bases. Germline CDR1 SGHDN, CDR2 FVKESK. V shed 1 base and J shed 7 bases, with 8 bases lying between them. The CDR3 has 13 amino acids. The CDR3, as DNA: TGTGCCAGCAGCCAAGTCCAGCGGAATGAGCAGTTCTTC. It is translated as CASSQVQRNEQFF. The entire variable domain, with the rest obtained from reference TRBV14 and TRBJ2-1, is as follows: EAGVTQFPSHSVIEKGQTVTLRCDPISGHDNLYWYRRVMGKEIKFLLHFVKESKQDESGMPNNRFLAERTGGTYSTLKVQPAELEDSGVYFCASSQVQRNEQFFGPGTRLTVL.

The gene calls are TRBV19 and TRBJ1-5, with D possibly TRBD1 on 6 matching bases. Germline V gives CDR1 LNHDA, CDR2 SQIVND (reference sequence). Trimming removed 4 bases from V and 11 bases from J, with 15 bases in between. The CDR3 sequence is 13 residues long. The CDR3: CASSTDRQGAQHF. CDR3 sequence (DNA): TGTGCCAGTAGTACGGACAGACAAGGGGCCCAGCATTTT. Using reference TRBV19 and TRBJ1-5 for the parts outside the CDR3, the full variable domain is DGGITQSPKYLFRKEGQNVTLSCEQNLNHDAMYWYRQDPGQGLRLIYYSQIVNDFQKGDIAEGYSVSREKKESFPLTVTSAQKNPTAFYLCASSTDRQGAQHFGDGTRLSIL.

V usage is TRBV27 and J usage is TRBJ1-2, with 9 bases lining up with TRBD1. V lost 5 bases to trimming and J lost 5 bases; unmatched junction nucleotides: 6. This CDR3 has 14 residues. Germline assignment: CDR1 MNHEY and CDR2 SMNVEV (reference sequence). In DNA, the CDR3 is TGTGCCAGCAGTCCCCGGGACAGGGTTTATGGCTACACCTTC. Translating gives CASSPRDRVYGYTF.

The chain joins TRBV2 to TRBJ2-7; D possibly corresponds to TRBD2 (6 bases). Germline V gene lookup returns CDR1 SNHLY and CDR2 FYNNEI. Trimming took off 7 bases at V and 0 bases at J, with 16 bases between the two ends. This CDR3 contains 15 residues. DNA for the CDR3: TGTGCCAGCATTAGGGACTCGCGATACTCCTACGAGCAGTACTTC. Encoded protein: CASIRDSRYSYEQYF.

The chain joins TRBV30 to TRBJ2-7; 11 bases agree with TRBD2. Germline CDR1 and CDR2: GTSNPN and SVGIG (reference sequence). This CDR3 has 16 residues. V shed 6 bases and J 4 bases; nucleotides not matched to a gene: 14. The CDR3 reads CACVTPELAGVYEQYF. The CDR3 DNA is TGTGCCTGCGTGACCCCGGAACTAGCGGGAGTATACGAGCAGTACTTC.

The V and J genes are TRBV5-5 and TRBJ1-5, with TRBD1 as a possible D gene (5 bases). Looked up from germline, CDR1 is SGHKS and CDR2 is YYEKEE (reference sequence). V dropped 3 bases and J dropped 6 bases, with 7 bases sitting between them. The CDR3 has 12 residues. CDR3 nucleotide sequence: TGTGCCAGCAGCTCAGGGATTCAGCCCCAGCATTTT. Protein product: CASSSGIQPQHF. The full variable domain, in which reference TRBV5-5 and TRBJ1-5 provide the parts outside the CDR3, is DAGVTQSPTHLIKTRGQQVTLRCSPISGHKSVSWYQQVLGQGPQFIFQYYEKEERGRGNFPDRFSARQFPNYSSELNVNALLLGDSALYLCASSSGIQPQHFGDGTRLSIL.

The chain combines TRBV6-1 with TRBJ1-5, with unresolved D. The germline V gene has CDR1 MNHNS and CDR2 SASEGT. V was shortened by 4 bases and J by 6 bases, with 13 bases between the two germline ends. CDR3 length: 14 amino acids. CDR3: CASSVGRVGQPQHF. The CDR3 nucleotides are TGTGCCAGCAGTGTCGGGAGAGTGGGTCAGCCCCAGCATTTT.

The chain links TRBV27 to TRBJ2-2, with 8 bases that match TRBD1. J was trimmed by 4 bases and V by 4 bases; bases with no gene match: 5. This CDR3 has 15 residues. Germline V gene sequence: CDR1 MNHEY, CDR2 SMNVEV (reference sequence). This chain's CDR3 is CASSSGTGTTGELFF. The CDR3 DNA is TGTGCCAGCAGTTCCGGGACAGGTACCACCGGGGAGCTGTTTTTT.

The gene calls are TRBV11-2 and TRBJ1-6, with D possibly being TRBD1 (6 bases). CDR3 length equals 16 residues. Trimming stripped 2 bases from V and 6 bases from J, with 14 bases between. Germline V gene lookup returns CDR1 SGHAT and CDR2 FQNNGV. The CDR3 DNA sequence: TGTGCCAGCAGCTTATTACAGGGTAGCTCTAATTCACCCCTCCACTTT. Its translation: CASSLLQGSSNSPLHF.

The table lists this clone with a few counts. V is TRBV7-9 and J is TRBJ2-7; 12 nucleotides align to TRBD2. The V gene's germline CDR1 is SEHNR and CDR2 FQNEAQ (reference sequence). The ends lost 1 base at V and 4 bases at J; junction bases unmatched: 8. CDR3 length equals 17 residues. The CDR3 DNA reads TGTGCCAGCAGCTTAGGCCTAGCGGGAGGGCCTGGGTACGAGCAGTACTTC. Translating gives CASSLGLAGGPGYEQYF.

CDR3 coding DNA: TGTGCCAGCAGTTTAGCTAGCGGGGGGGACACCGGGGAGCTGTTTTTT. Its translation is CASSLASGGDTGELFF. V usage is TRBV27 and J usage is TRBJ2-2, with TRBD2 matching 12 bases. The germline CDR1 and CDR2 sequences are MNHEY and SMNVEV (reference sequence). V was clipped by 2 bases and J by 3 bases; unmatched bases: 1. The CDR3 covers 16 residues.

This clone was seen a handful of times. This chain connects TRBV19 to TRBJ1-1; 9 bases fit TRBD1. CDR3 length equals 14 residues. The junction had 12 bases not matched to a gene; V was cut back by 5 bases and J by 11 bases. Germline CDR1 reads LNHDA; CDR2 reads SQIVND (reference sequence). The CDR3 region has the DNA TGTGCCAGTAGTCCACCCGCACAGGGGGCCGCCGCTTTCTTT. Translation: CASSPPAQGAAAFF.

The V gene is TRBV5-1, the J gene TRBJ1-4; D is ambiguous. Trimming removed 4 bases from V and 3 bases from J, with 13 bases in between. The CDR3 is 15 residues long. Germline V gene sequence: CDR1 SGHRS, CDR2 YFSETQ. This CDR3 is CASSLLGRANEKLFF. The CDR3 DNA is TGCGCCAGCAGCCTGCTGGGGAGGGCTAATGAAAAACTGTTTTTT. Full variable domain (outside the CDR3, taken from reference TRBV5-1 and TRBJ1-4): KAGVTQTPRYLIKTRGQQVTLSCSPISGHRSVSWYQQTPGQGLQFLFEYFSETQRNKGNFPGRFSGRQFSNSRSEMNVSTLELGDSALYLCASSLLGRANEKLFFGSGTQLSVL.